The 10 T cell receptor beta chains below all came from one sample that was sequenced in a study of Ad26.COV2.S vaccination and SARS-CoV-2 variants. Using immunoSEQ multiplex PCR, the repertoire was profiled, and TCRdb retains in-frame clones only, with some absent. The table lists about 500,000 clones, roughly nine tenths of them singletons. Treatment indicated: some 20 received Ad26.COV2.S at low or high dose, single or two shots; roughly five received placebo; per-sample allocation not given. Sampling was done on day 63 after the first vaccine or placebo injection. The input for sequencing was peripheral blood, taken in a trial of Ad26.COV2.S vaccine versus placebo. These TCRs come from a person aged 18-60 years who received the Ad26.COV2.S COVID-19 vaccine or a placebo.

The chain combines TRBV10-3 with TRBJ1-6; D may be TRBD1 (6 bases). Germline CDR1 is ENHRY and CDR2 is SYGVKD. The CDR3 totals 17 residues. The ends were cut back, 5 bases at V and 8 bases at J, with 22 bases in the middle. This CDR3 is CAISQTGTTGSDSPLHF. Here the CDR3 DNA reads TGTGCCATCAGTCAGACCGGGACAACCGGATCGGATTCACCCCTCCACTTT.

J is TRBJ2-7 and V is TRBV4-1, with 10 bases aligning to TRBD2. Germline trimming cut 2 bases from V and 1 base from J; bases unmatched to any gene: 5. Looked up from germline, CDR1 is MGHRA and CDR2 is YSYEKL. CDR3 length equals 16 residues. This CDR3 reads CASSQLLAGDSYEQYF. CDR3 bases: TGCGCCAGCAGCCAACTCCTAGCGGGAGATTCCTACGAGCAGTACTTC.

The chain links TRBV5-4 to TRBJ1-1; D gene unclear. The CDR3 extends over 15 amino acids. The germline V gene encodes CDR1 SGHNT and CDR2 YYREEE (reference sequence). Trimming removed 4 bases at V and 3 bases at J, with 16 bases between. As DNA, the CDR3 is TGTGCCAGCAGCGGCCCCCTAAGGAGGGACACTGAAGCTTTCTTT. This gives the protein CASSGPLRRDTEAFF.

The gene calls are TRBV29-1 and TRBJ2-7, with D perhaps matching TRBD1 (6 bases). Germline V CDR1 and CDR2: SQVTM, ANQGSEA. The CDR3 consists of 13 residues. Deletions cut 2 bases from V and 5 bases from J, with 13 bases between. CDR3: CSVEKQGVNEQYF. CDR3 nucleotide sequence: TGCAGCGTTGAAAAACAGGGTGTCAACGAGCAGTACTTC.

This chain joins TRBV5-4 and TRBJ2-7; 7 bases fit TRBD1. The CDR3 consists of 15 residues. From germline, CDR1 is SGHNT and CDR2 YYREEE (reference sequence). Unmatched junction bases numbered 9, after V lost 1 base and J lost 5 bases. CDR3 sequence reads: CASSLSDRARDEQYF. CDR3 DNA: TGTGCCAGCAGCTTGAGTGACAGGGCCCGGGACGAGCAGTACTTC.

This chain joins TRBV9 and TRBJ2-3, with 8 bases matching TRBD2. Germline trimming cut 4 bases from V and 5 bases from J; bases unmatched to any gene: 9. The CDR3 totals 15 residues. Germline assignment: CDR1 SGDLS and CDR2 YYNGEE. The CDR3 DNA is TGTGCCAGCAGCCCCAGAGCGGGGGAACGAGATACGCAGTATTTT. As protein: CASSPRAGERDTQYF.

This clone turned up a few times. The chain joins TRBV12-3 or TRBV12-4 to TRBJ1-5, with 9 bases that match TRBD1. V was pared by 5 bases and J by 6 bases, with 2 bases of the junction left unmatched. This CDR3 region has 13 residues. The CDR3: CASSRQGGQPQHF. The CDR3 region has the DNA TGTGCCAGCAGTAGACAGGGGGGTCAGCCCCAGCATTTT.

This chain links TRBV19 with TRBJ2-1; D uncertain. The V end lost 6 bases, the J end lost 8 bases, and 17 bases lay between the germline ends. Looked up from germline, CDR1 is LNHDA and CDR2 is SQIVND (reference sequence). The CDR3 covers 14 residues. The CDR3 DNA follows: TGTGCCAGTAGGGAGACCTACAGTCGTCATGAGCAGTTCTTC. Translated, it gives CASRETYSRHEQFF.

This clone was seen just once. V is TRBV11-2 and J is TRBJ1-1; a weak D match, TRBD1 (5 bases). Trimming pared 4 bases from V and 5 bases from J, leaving 14 bases between. This CDR3 spans 14 amino acids. The V gene's germline CDR1 is SGHAT and CDR2 FQNNGV. CDR3: CASSSSGGRTEAFF. CDR3 coding DNA: TGTGCCAGCAGCTCTAGTGGGGGGAGAACTGAAGCTTTCTTT.

Regarding this clone: This same CDR3 is encoded by further DNA sequences in the sample. V and J are TRBV24-1 and TRBJ2-5, with 10 bases fitting TRBD1. The trim removed 4 bases at V and 5 bases at J, leaving 6 bases unmatched. Per the germline V gene, CDR1 is KGHDR and CDR2 is SFDVKD. This CDR3 region has 15 residues. In DNA, the CDR3 is TGTGCCACCAGTGACCTGACAGGGGGCAAGGAGACCCAGTACTTC. It encodes CATSDLTGGKETQYF.